The clone carrying this TCR beta chain was observed many times. Its antigen is undetermined. Sample treatment: over 15 received Ad26.COV2.S at low or high dose, single or two shots; a few received placebo; per-sample allocation not given. Sample collection was performed on day 63 after the first vaccine or placebo injection. Sequencing was performed with immunoSEQ multiplex PCR; in TCRdb, only in-frame clones are kept and a portion is missing. The sample holds about 480,000 clones, roughly nine tenths seen once. The record originates from a study of Ad26.COV2.S vaccination and SARS-CoV-2 variants. Study-level results: Vaccine and placebo recipients had similar non-spike TCR breadth. Placebo recipients had lower spike-specific TCR breadth than vaccine recipients.

Germline V gene data show CDR1 as ENHRY and CDR2 as SYGVKD. The CDR3 has 13 residues. Between the trimmed V and J ends, which lost 2 bases and 4 bases, there was a span of 9 bases. The clonotype originates from a person aged 18-65 years who received the Ad26.COV2.S COVID-19 vaccine or a placebo. The chain employs TRBV10-3 and TRBJ2-7, with D unresolved. Sample: peripheral blood, taken in a trial of Ad26.COV2.S vaccine versus placebo. CDR3 in amino acids: CAISEADSYEQYF. The CDR3 DNA is TGTGCCATCAGTGAGGCAGATAGTTACGAGCAGTACTTC.